This T cell receptor (beta chain) came from a study of beta chain features in type 1 diabetes. The wider study: There was similarity between patients and healthy donors in age, gender and cell yields. Examined across all samples were roughly 100 million sorted cells. Findings and limits, study-wide: Type 1 diabetes patients showed fewer insertions and more deletions at VDJ junctions.

As for this clone: Its cognate antigen is unknown.

CDR3 length: 13 residues. V shed 3 bases, J shed 5 bases, and the junction held 4 bases outside the gene matches. The germline V gene has CDR1 SEHNR and CDR2 FQNEAQ (reference sequence). The investigators reverse transcribed all of the isolated RNA, so they sequenced expressed TCRB transcripts. The table came from immunoSEQ multiplex PCR; TCRdb's copy has only in-frame clones and leaves some out. The data show 200,000 to 250,000 clones, around an eighth seen once. The receptor's source is a woman aged 40 to 50 in good health. The material sequenced was naive CD4+ T cells from blood. The chain links TRBV7-9 to TRBJ2-7, with 7 bases fitting TRBD1. The CDR3 sequence is CASSLTGTNEQYF. The CDR3 DNA reads TGTGCCAGCAGCTTGACAGGGACGAACGAGCAGTACTTC. Together with reference TRBV7-9 and TRBJ2-7, the CDR3 gives the full variable domain: DTGVSQNPRHKITKRGQNVTFRCDPISEHNRLYWYRQTLGQGPEFLTYFQNEAQLEKSRLLSDRFSAERPKGSFSTLEIQRTEQGDSAMYLCASSLTGTNEQYFGPGTRLTVT.